The 27 T cell receptor beta chains below come from one sample, sequenced in a study of molecular identifiers for immune sequencing clone quantification. A single record per CDR3 protein comes from TCRdb applying MiXCR to the PCR reads. The data contain under 350,000 distinct CDR3 sequences, roughly a quarter of them singletons. The sample was naive CD8+ T cells from blood, with Jurkat cell RNA spiked in. Subset denoted: FACS-sorted CD8+CD4-CCR7+CD45RA+ naive T cells. Every receptor here comes from a human donor in good health. Some libraries in this study had Jurkat cell RNA spiked in.

The chain's CDR3 is CASSYSIWTGGYEQYF. The CDR3 DNA sequence: TGTGCCAGCAGTTACTCTATATGGACAGGGGGCTACGAGCAGTACTTC. The chain recombines TRBV6-2 or TRBV6-3 with TRBJ2-7; 10 positions agree with TRBD1. CDR3 size: 16 residues. The germline V gene has CDR1 MNHEY and CDR2 SVGEGT. Trimming took 0 bases from V and 3 from J; bases not matched to a gene: 5.

This clonotype was seen more than once but under ten times. CDR3 DNA sequence: TGTGCCAGCAGTAGAAAAGAGGGCCCAGATACGCAGTATTTT. This sequence encodes CASSRKEGPDTQYF. V is TRBV27 and J is TRBJ2-3, with a weak D call TRBD2 (5 bases). The germline V gene has CDR1 MNHEY and CDR2 SMNVEV (reference sequence). V shed 5 bases and J shed 4 bases, with 13 bases lying between them. This CDR3 contains 14 residues.

As concerns this clonotype: Likely a read error: the CDR3 ends without its conserved phenylalanine or tryptophan. V gene TRBV15 combines with J gene TRBJ2-5; 7 bases align to TRBD1. This CDR3 comprises 14 residues. Germline CDR1 LNHNV, CDR2 YYDKDF (reference sequence). J lost 1 base, V lost 3 bases, and 2 bases had no gene match. DNA of the CDR3: TGTGCCACCAGCAGTCGGGACAGCCAAGAGACCCAGTACATC. Encoded protein: CATSSRDSQETQYI.

The table lists this clonotype with many counts. The chain carries TRBV5-1 and TRBJ1-1; 8 nucleotides match TRBD1. Germline trimming cut 4 bases from V and 4 bases from J; bases unmatched to any gene: 6. This CDR3 comprises 14 residues. CDR1 and CDR2 from the germline V gene are SGHRS and YFSETQ. CDR3 sequence (DNA): TGCGCCAGCAGCCTGGGACAGGAGGGCACTGAAGCTTTCTTT. This gives the protein CASSLGQEGTEAFF. The whole variable domain, filled in from reference TRBV5-1 and TRBJ1-1, reads KAGVTQTPRYLIKTRGQQVTLSCSPISGHRSVSWYQQTPGQGLQFLFEYFSETQRNKGNFPGRFSGRQFSNSRSEMNVSTLELGDSALYLCASSLGQEGTEAFFGQGTRLTVV.

This clonotype was detected only a few times. Written as DNA, the CDR3 is TGTGCCAGCAGTTTCGGCAAAGACCTAGACAGGGAGAGCAATCAGCCCCAGCATTTT. Its translation: CASSFGKDLDRESNQPQHF. The J gene is TRBJ1-5, the V gene TRBV12-3 or TRBV12-4, with 7 bases matching TRBD1. The CDR3 runs 19 residues. The ends lost 3 bases at V and 1 base at J; junction bases unmatched: 15.

V gene TRBV25-1 combines with J gene TRBJ2-5; 7 bases are shared with TRBD1. V lost 7 bases and J lost 2; bases outside the gene matches: 19. Looked up from germline, CDR1 is MGHDK and CDR2 is SYGVNS. The CDR3 totals 18 residues. CDR3 region: CASNARDSVQETQETQYF. CDR3 DNA sequence: TGTGCCAGCAATGCCCGGGACAGTGTCCAAGAGACACAAGAGACCCAGTACTTC.

The rearrangement links TRBV7-6 to TRBJ2-1; TRBD2 agrees at 8 bases. Germline CDR1 and CDR2: SGHVS and FNYEAQ. Trimming took 5 bases from V and 5 from J; bases not matched to a gene: 8. This CDR3 has 15 residues. Written as DNA, the CDR3 is TGTGCCAGCAGCCCCAGCGGGGGTTTCGACAATGAGCAGTTCTTC. Translating gives CASSPSGGFDNEQFF. Complete variable domain (other parts from reference TRBV7-6 and TRBJ2-1): GAGVSQSPRYKVTKRGQDVALRCDPISGHVSLYWYRQALGQGPEFLTYFNYEAQQDKSGLPNDRFSAERPEGSISTLTIQRTEQRDSAMYRCASSPSGGFDNEQFFGPGTRLTVL.

A few counts support this clonotype. The chain links TRBV19 to TRBJ1-5; the D is unclear. The V gene lost 1 base and the J gene lost 3 bases, with 10 bases spanning the gap. The CDR3 totals 15 residues. Looked up from germline, CDR1 is LNHDA and CDR2 is SQIVND (reference sequence). The CDR3 loop reads CASSIVPQPNQPQHF. The CDR3 coding sequence is TGTGCCAGTAGTATAGTGCCGCAGCCCAATCAGCCCCAGCATTTT. Full variable domain (outside the CDR3, taken from reference TRBV19 and TRBJ1-5): DGGITQSPKYLFRKEGQNVTLSCEQNLNHDAMYWYRQDPGQGLRLIYYSQIVNDFQKGDIAEGYSVSREKKESFPLTVTSAQKNPTAFYLCASSIVPQPNQPQHFGDGTRLSIL.

About this clonotype: This may be a read error: a much more frequent sequence differs by one nucleotide. The J gene is TRBJ2-1, the V gene TRBV7-9; D unclear. The CDR3 has 14 residues. From germline, CDR1 is SEHNR and CDR2 FQNEAQ (reference sequence). In DNA, the CDR3 is TGTGCCAGCAGCCGAGGAGTACGGTCTAGTGAGCAGCTCTTC. Protein: CASSRGVRSSEQLF.

The chain is built from TRBV4-3 and TRBJ2-7; 7 bases are a match to TRBD2. The germline V gene encodes CDR1 LGHNA and CDR2 YSLEER. After removal of 0 bases from V and 3 bases from J, the junction contained 5 bases not matched to a gene. This CDR3 has 15 amino acids. The CDR3 DNA reads as TGCGCCAGCAGCCAAGATTCCGCGGGGGACTACGAGCAGTACTTC. It specifies CASSQDSAGDYEQYF.

The sample holds a few counts of this clonotype. The CDR3 DNA reads as TGTGCCAGCAGCCAACTAGGAAGAAGCACAGATACGCAGTATTTT. Amino acids: CASSQLGRSTDTQYF. The chain recombines TRBV14 with TRBJ2-3; D is undetermined. In germline, CDR1 is SGHDN, CDR2 FVKESK. The CDR3 covers 15 residues. V lost 2 bases to trimming and J lost 0 bases, with 9 bases between them.

Many counts were recorded for this clonotype. The CDR3 is CASSYSWGTPSYEQYF. CDR3 nucleotide sequence: TGTGCCAGCAGTTACTCGTGGGGGACACCTTCCTACGAGCAGTACTTC. The gene calls are TRBV6-5 and TRBJ2-7; weak D call: TRBD1 (6 bases). CDR1 and CDR2 from the germline V gene are MNHEY and SVGAGI. The CDR3 extends over 16 amino acids. Trimming took off 0 bases at V and 1 base at J, with 13 bases between the two ends.

A word on this clonotype: This could be a read error, since a much larger clone is one nucleotide away. The chain uses TRBV5-1 and TRBJ2-7; D possibly uses TRBD1 or TRBD2 (5 bases each). In germline, CDR1 is SGHRS, CDR2 YFSETQ. The CDR3 is 14 amino acids. Trimming took 7 bases from V and 9 from J, leaving 23 bases between them. The chain's CDR3 is CASLPPGRPHGQYF. CDR3 DNA: TGCGCCAGCCTGCCTCCGGGGCGACCCCACGGGCAGTACTTC.

The table lists this clonotype with many counts. The V call is TRBV7-9, the J call TRBJ2-3, with TRBD1 matching 7 bases. The CDR3 contains 15 residues. Germline trimming cut 4 bases from V and 3 bases from J; bases unmatched to any gene: 7. Germline CDR1 and CDR2: SEHNR and FQNEAQ (reference sequence). CDR3 bases: TGTGCCAGCAGCTCGACAGGGTGGAGAACAGATACGCAGTATTTT. This gives the protein CASSSTGWRTDTQYF.

Of note for this clonotype: It may be a read error: a sequence one base away is much more abundant. J is TRBJ2-7 and V is TRBV14, with D perhaps being TRBD1 or TRBD2 (6 bases each). V lost 2 bases to trimming and J lost 4 bases, with 18 bases between them. Germline CDR1 is SGHDN and CDR2 is FVKESK. This CDR3 contains 16 residues. CDR3 residues: CASSQTEGGPPYEQYF. As DNA, the CDR3 is TGTGCCAGCAGCCAAACCGAGGGGGGACCGCCTTACGAGCAGTACTTC.

Concerning this clonotype itself: Germline is not matched at one junction end, which may reflect a read error. The chain uses TRBV12-3 or TRBV12-4 and TRBJ2-3; 11 nucleotides match TRBD2. The CDR3 covers 16 residues. DNA of the CDR3: TGTGCCGGCAGCCCCCCTAGCGGGGGGCCTACAGATACGCAGTATTTT. This sequence encodes CAGSPPSGGPTDTQYF.

The gene calls are TRBV28 and TRBJ2-7; 9 positions match TRBD2. V dropped 8 bases and J dropped 3; count of bases not matched to a gene: 14. Germline V gene lookup returns CDR1 MDHEN and CDR2 SYDVKM. The CDR3 has 16 residues. This chain's CDR3 is CASSINDSGSIYEQYF. In DNA, the CDR3 is TGTGCCAGCTCAATCAACGATAGCGGGAGTATCTACGAGCAGTACTTC.

Concerning this clonotype itself: One end of the junction fails to match germline, which may point to a read error. The chain recombines TRBV7-6 with TRBJ2-2; 8 nucleotides match TRBD1. Germline-derived CDR1 and CDR2 are SGHVS and FNYEAQ. CDR3 length: 14 residues. This chain's CDR3 is CAGRQDRVTGELFF. CDR3 coding DNA: TGTGCCGGCAGACAGGACAGGGTAACCGGGGAGCTGTTTTTT.

This clonotype was seen more than once but under ten times. The rearrangement uses TRBV2 and TRBJ2-7, with D perhaps assigned TRBD1 or TRBD2 (6 bases each). Trimming removed 6 bases from V and 0 bases from J, with 15 bases in between. The CDR3 extends over 15 amino acids. CDR1 is SNHLY and CDR2 is FYNNEI in the germline V gene. The CDR3 is CASRRGAVDSYEQYF. CDR3 DNA sequence: TGTGCCAGCAGGAGGGGGGCGGTAGACTCCTACGAGCAGTACTTC.

This clonotype has only a few counts. The rearrangement links TRBV7-9 to TRBJ1-5, with D unresolved. This CDR3 is built from 15 residues. Trimming stripped 5 bases from V and 7 bases from J, with 18 bases between. Germline CDR1 is SEHNR and CDR2 is FQNEAQ (reference sequence). CDR3 nucleotide sequence: TGTGCCAGCAGCGACGGTCGGGCCCACCCCCAGCCCCAGCATTTT. Translated, it gives CASSDGRAHPQPQHF.

This clonotype came up many times. This rearrangement joins TRBV7-2 to TRBJ2-1, with 10 positions matching TRBD2. Germline lookup yields CDR1 SGHTA and CDR2 FQGNSA. V lost 3 bases to trimming and J lost 7 bases; unmatched junction nucleotides: 6. The CDR3 runs 15 residues. CDR3 in DNA: TGTGCCAGCAGCTTTTCTAGCGGGGGCTCTAATGAGCAGTTCTTC. As protein: CASSFSSGGSNEQFF.

This clonotype was recorded at least ten times. The chain links TRBV19 to TRBJ2-4; 7 bases line up with TRBD2. Trimming cost V 5 bases and J 3 bases; bases outside gene matches: 7. The germline V gene encodes CDR1 LNHDA and CDR2 SQIVND (reference sequence). CDR3 size: 15 residues. Written as DNA, the CDR3 is TGTGCCAGTAGTTGGTCGGCGGGAGTCAAAAACATTCAGTACTTC. This sequence encodes CASSWSAGVKNIQYF.

This clonotype has at least ten counts. The chain is built from TRBV28 and TRBJ2-7; 9 positions match TRBD2. V was clipped by 5 bases and J by 4 bases; unmatched bases: 6. The CDR3 length is 14 residues. In germline, CDR1 is MDHEN, CDR2 SYDVKM. The chain's CDR3 is CASSPLSGSYEQYF. CDR3 nucleotide sequence: TGTGCCAGCAGTCCCCTTAGCGGGAGTTACGAGCAGTACTTC.

The V and J genes are TRBV27 and TRBJ1-5, with D uncertain. V lost 4 bases to trimming and J lost 4 bases, with 8 bases between them. CDR3 length: 13 residues. Per germline, CDR1 MNHEY and CDR2 SMNVEV (reference sequence). The chain's CDR3 is CASSYGINQPQHF. CDR3 DNA sequence: TGTGCCAGCAGTTATGGGATTAATCAGCCCCAGCATTTT.

The table lists this clonotype with a few counts. The gene calls are TRBV12-3 or TRBV12-4 and TRBJ2-7, with D maybe TRBD1 (5 bases). V was cut by 0 bases and J by 3 bases, with 9 bases left in between. The CDR3 has 14 residues. The CDR3 region is CASSLALRGYEQYF. CDR3 coding DNA: TGTGCCAGCAGTTTAGCGCTAAGGGGCTACGAGCAGTACTTC.

This rearrangement joins TRBV27 to TRBJ2-2; D possibly uses TRBD1 or TRBD2 (6 bases each). Trimming cost V 3 bases and J 8 bases, with 13 bases left between them. Germline CDR1 reads MNHEY; CDR2 reads SMNVEV (reference sequence). CDR3 length: 14 amino acids. The CDR3: CASSFTGAGGELFF. The DNA of the CDR3 is TGTGCCAGCAGTTTTACGGGGGCAGGGGGGGAGCTGTTTTTT.

This clonotype was counted ten times or more. This sequence joins TRBV14 and TRBJ1-1; maybe TRBD1 (5 bases). Trimming removed 1 base at V and 5 bases at J, with 11 bases between. Germline lookup yields CDR1 SGHDN and CDR2 FVKESK. This CDR3 has 14 residues. CDR3 protein: CASSQGWGNTEAFF. The CDR3 DNA reads as TGTGCCAGCAGCCAAGGCTGGGGGAATACTGAAGCTTTCTTT.